What follows are 26 T cell receptor beta chains derived from one specimen sequenced in a study of T cell repertoires in cytomegalovirus infection. Each CDR3 protein is one row after TCRdb ran MiXCR on the reads. The sample has nearly 550,000 distinct CDR3 sequences, 15% to 20% seen once. Sample: CD8+ T cells from PBMCs. These receptors all stem from a human donor in good health (CMV status not recorded). Some clones in this sample may be carry-over from other donors' samples.

The chain couples TRBV9 to TRBJ2-1, with 7 bases fitting TRBD1. CDR1 SGDLS and CDR2 YYNGEE come from the germline V gene. Germline trimming cut 6 bases from V and 5 bases from J; bases unmatched to any gene: 8. This CDR3 is 14 amino acids long. The CDR3, as DNA: TGTGCCAGCACCCGAAAGGGGGCTCACAATGAGCAGTTCTTC. Encoded protein: CASTRKGAHNEQFF. Looking up the rest from reference TRBV9 and TRBJ2-1 gives the full variable domain: DSGVTQTPKHLITATGQRVTLRCSPRSGDLSVYWYQQSLDQGLQFLIQYYNGEERAKGNILERFSAQQFPDLHSELNLSSLELGDSALYFCASTRKGAHNEQFFGPGTRLTVL.

This clonotype was seen many times. The rearrangement links TRBV12-3 or TRBV12-4 to TRBJ2-1; D may correspond to TRBD1 or TRBD2 (5 bases each). Trimming removed 10 bases from V and 8 bases from J, with 18 bases in between. The CDR3 is 13 residues long. The CDR3 nucleotides are TGTGCCACCGGCGAGGGGAGAGTCTATGAGCAGTTCTTC. Protein: CATGEGRVYEQFF.

In its sample, this clonotype was seen many times. The chain joins TRBV12-3 or TRBV12-4 to TRBJ2-3; D remains ambiguous. V lost 0 bases and J 0 bases, leaving 13 bases between the germline ends. This CDR3 has 17 residues. DNA of the CDR3: TGTGCCAGCAGTTTAGCAGAACGGCTATATAGCACAGATACGCAGTATTTT. Protein sequence: CASSLAERLYSTDTQYF.

A note on this clonotype: In this CDR3 the conserved last residue, phenylalanine or tryptophan, is missing, so a read error is likely. The rearrangement uses TRBV6-1 and TRBJ2-1, with 9 nucleotides matching TRBD2. V lost 10 bases to trimming and J lost 0 bases; unmatched junction nucleotides: 13. Germline values: CDR1 MNHNS, CDR2 SASEGT. This CDR3 is 17 amino acids long. The CDR3: CAIQRASGMSSYNEQFL. The CDR3 DNA sequence: TGTGCCATCCAGAGGGCTAGCGGGATGAGCTCCTACAATGAGCAGTTCTTA.

Comment on this clonotype: At one end, the junction sequence differs from germline, possibly due to a read error. This chain connects TRBV6-1 to TRBJ1-1; no definite D call. The CDR3 length is 14 residues. CDR1 and CDR2 (germline): MNHNS, SASEGT. The CDR3 DNA sequence: TGTGCCAGCAGTTCCCCAGAACATAACACTGAAGATTTCTTT. The encoded protein is CASSSPEHNTEDFF.

Many counts were recorded for this clonotype. This chain connects TRBV11-2 to TRBJ1-2; D is undetermined. V was trimmed by 4 bases and J by 5 bases, leaving 17 bases between them. CDR1 and CDR2 (germline): SGHAT, FQNNGV. The CDR3 runs to 15 residues. The CDR3 DNA is TGTGCCAGCAGCTCGCCTGGGATAGCGGCTTATGGCTACACCTTC. This codes for CASSSPGIAAYGYTF. The full variable domain, in which reference TRBV11-2 and TRBJ1-2 provide the parts outside the CDR3, is EAGVAQSPRYKIIEKRQSVAFWCNPISGHATLYWYQQILGQGPKLLIQFQNNGVVDDSQLPKDRFSAERLKGVDSTLKIQPAKLEDSAVYLCASSSPGIAAYGYTFGSGTRLTVV.

V gene TRBV19 combines with J gene TRBJ2-7; D gene ambiguous. Trimming stripped 4 bases from V and 0 bases from J, with 4 bases between. The CDR3 covers 12 residues. Germline V gives CDR1 LNHDA, CDR2 SQIVND (reference sequence). Here the CDR3 reads CASSNPSYEQYF. The CDR3 bases are TGTGCCAGTAGTAACCCCTCCTACGAGCAGTACTTC. Supplemented by reference TRBV19 and TRBJ2-7, the full variable domain reads DGGITQSPKYLFRKEGQNVTLSCEQNLNHDAMYWYRQDPGQGLRLIYYSQIVNDFQKGDIAEGYSVSREKKESFPLTVTSAQKNPTAFYLCASSNPSYEQYFGPGTRLTVT.

This clonotype was seen many times. The chain combines TRBV6-2 or TRBV6-3 with TRBJ1-1; TRBD1 matches at 9 bases. The J segment lost 3 bases and the V segment lost 10 bases, leaving 9 bases of the junction unmatched. The CDR3 is 14 residues long. Germline CDR1 reads MNHEY; CDR2 reads SVGEGT. CDR3 sequence reads: CATTSGQGYTEAFF. CDR3 DNA: TGTGCCACCACTTCAGGACAGGGGTACACTGAAGCTTTCTTT.

The table lists this clonotype with many counts. This chain joins TRBV7-9 and TRBJ2-2, with D hard to call. The germline V and J ends were trimmed by 7 bases and 0 bases, with 15 bases remaining between them. This CDR3 comprises 16 residues. Germline CDR1 and CDR2: SEHNR and FQNEAQ (reference sequence). CDR3: CASTTTRQTNTGELFF. CDR3 sequence (DNA): TGTGCCAGCACCACTACGAGGCAGACGAACACCGGGGAGCTGTTTTTT.

At least ten counts were recorded for this clonotype. This chain connects TRBV7-3 to TRBJ2-7; the D gene could be TRBD1 or TRBD2 (5 bases each). Germline V gene lookup returns CDR1 SGHTA and CDR2 FQGTGA. Deletions cut 0 bases from V and 4 bases from J, with 16 bases between. This CDR3 is 16 amino acids long. CDR3: CASSLTGEGEDYEQYF. In DNA form, the CDR3 reads TGTGCCAGCAGCTTAACGGGAGAAGGGGAAGATTACGAGCAGTACTTC.

A few counts support this clonotype. The rearrangement links TRBV20-1 to TRBJ2-7; D gene uncertain. Per the germline V gene, CDR1 is DFQATT and CDR2 is SNEGSKA (reference sequence). The CDR3 is 11 residues long. V shed 2 bases and J shed 4 bases, with 6 bases lying between them. CDR3 nucleotide sequence: TGCAGTGCTAGACTGGAGTACGAGCAGTACTTC. Residues: CSARLEYEQYF.

The chain couples TRBV27 to TRBJ2-7, with 8 bases fitting TRBD2. The CDR3 consists of 15 residues. The V gene end was trimmed by 6 bases and the J gene end by 5 bases; junction bases not matched to a gene: 12. Germline loops: CDR1 MNHEY, CDR2 SMNVEV (reference sequence). DNA for the CDR3: TGTGCCAGCAGACCAGCGGGAGAAGTGAGAGACGAGCAGTACTTC. It yields the protein CASRPAGEVRDEQYF.

This clonotype was counted at least ten times. The chain couples TRBV6-1 to TRBJ1-1; no clear D. The germline gives CDR1 MNHNS, CDR2 SASEGT. CDR3 length equals 13 residues. V lost 0 bases, J lost 8 bases, and 10 bases lay in between. Here the CDR3 reads CASSEAFPEEAFF. In DNA form, the CDR3 reads TGTGCCAGCAGTGAAGCGTTCCCCGAAGAAGCTTTCTTT.

This clonotype occurred many times. At one of its ends the junction is not consistent with the germline gene, which may arise from a read error. The chain uses TRBV5-1 and TRBJ2-3; a weak D match, TRBD2 (6 bases). The CDR3 has 15 amino acids. CDR1 and CDR2 (germline): SGHRS, YFSETQ. CDR3 residues: CASSLEAGSTDTQYF. In DNA, the CDR3 is TGTGCCAGCAGCTTAGAGGCGGGGAGCACAGATACGCAGTATTTT.

This clonotype has only a few counts. The V call is TRBV2, the J call TRBJ2-2, with TRBD1 identical over 7 bases. This CDR3 region has 15 residues. V trimming: 10 bases; J trimming: 5 bases; junction bases outside the gene matches: 13. Per the germline V gene, CDR1 is SNHLY and CDR2 is FYNNEI. The CDR3 protein is CATLRGGAYTGELFF. The CDR3 region has the DNA TGTGCCACCCTTAGAGGGGGCGCCTATACCGGGGAGCTGTTTTTT.

As to this clonotype: A single base separates this from a much larger clone, so it may be a read error. The chain combines TRBV7-2 with TRBJ1-4; D call uncertain. The CDR3 runs 14 residues. Looked up from germline, CDR1 is SGHTA and CDR2 is FQGNSA. The CDR3 loop reads CVSSLIVTAEKLFF. For the CDR3, the DNA is TGTGTCAGCAGCTTGATAGTCACGGCTGAAAAACTGTTTTTT. Based on the CDR3 plus reference TRBV7-2 and TRBJ1-4, the full variable domain is GAGVSQSPSNKVTEKGKDVELRCDPISGHTALYWYRQSLGQGLEFLIYFQGNSAPDKSGLPSDRFSAERTGGSVSTLTIQRTQQEDSAVYLCVSSLIVTAEKLFFGSGTQLSVL.

This clonotype was seen a single time. J is TRBJ2-1 and V is TRBV18, with D maybe TRBD1 (6 bases). Germline V gives CDR1 KGHSH, CDR2 LQKENI. V gave up 3 bases and J gave up 0 bases, with 12 bases separating them. This CDR3 comprises 16 residues. The CDR3 nucleotides read TGTGCCAGCTCACCCTCGGGACAAAACTCCTACAATGAGCAGTTCTTC. Protein product: CASSPSGQNSYNEQFF. Supplemented by reference TRBV18 and TRBJ2-1, the full variable domain reads NAGVMQNPRHLVRRRGQEARLRCSPMKGHSHVYWYRQLPEEGLKFMVYLQKENIIDESGMPKERFSAEFPKEGPSILRIQQVVRGDSAAYFCASSPSGQNSYNEQFFGPGTRLTVL.

This clonotype was recorded many times. The chain combines TRBV29-1 with TRBJ2-5; perhaps TRBD2 as D (6 bases). Germline loops: CDR1 SQVTM, CDR2 ANQGSEA. The CDR3 covers 14 residues. The V end was cut by 7 bases, the J end by 9 bases, with 24 bases between. The CDR3 spells CSAQRDSRTVAQYF. The DNA for the CDR3 is TGCAGCGCTCAACGGGACTCACGGACCGTCGCCCAGTACTTC.

A few counts support this clonotype. The chain carries TRBV7-2 and TRBJ1-1, with D tentatively TRBD1 (5 bases). Germline values: CDR1 SGHTA, CDR2 FQGNSA. This CDR3 has 15 residues. V lost 4 bases to trimming and J lost 0 bases, with 12 bases between them. CDR3: CASSSDSFMNTEAFF. The CDR3, as DNA: TGTGCCAGCAGCTCAGACAGTTTTATGAACACTGAAGCTTTCTTT.

The V call is TRBV12-3 or TRBV12-4, the J call TRBJ2-1, with a tentative D call TRBD2 (5 bases). The CDR3 runs to 13 residues. V lost 2 bases and J 6 bases, leaving 8 bases between the germline ends. DNA of the CDR3: TGTGCCAGCAGTTTACTAGCATCCAATGAGCAGTTCTTC. Amino acids: CASSLLASNEQFF.

This clonotype was picked up many times. V gene TRBV7-6 combines with J gene TRBJ2-1, with 12 bases aligning to TRBD2. Trimming at V came to 4 bases and at J to 0 bases, leaving 4 bases not matched to a gene. The V gene's germline CDR1 is SGHVS and CDR2 FNYEAQ. CDR3 length: 17 residues. The CDR3 sequence: CASSSLAGGSSYNEQFF. CDR3 in DNA: TGTGCCAGCAGCTCCCTAGCGGGGGGGAGCTCCTACAATGAGCAGTTCTTC.

Ten or more counts support this clonotype. The chain couples TRBV7-8 to TRBJ1-5; 10 bases agree with TRBD1. This CDR3 comprises 16 residues. From germline, CDR1 is SGHVS and CDR2 FQNEAQ. The ends lost 4 bases at V and 3 bases at J; junction bases unmatched: 6. CDR3 in DNA: TGTGCCAGCAGCTCAGCGGGACAGGGGCCCAATCAGCCCCAGCATTTT. Residues: CASSSAGQGPNQPQHF.

This chain connects TRBV4-1 to TRBJ2-5, with 8 bases identical to TRBD1. V gave up 3 bases and J gave up 5 bases; unmatched junction bases: 5. The CDR3 loop spans 14 amino acids. Germline assignment: CDR1 MGHRA and CDR2 YSYEKL. CDR3 sequence reads: CASSQGTGYETQYF. CDR3 in DNA: TGCGCCAGCAGCCAGGGGACAGGCTACGAGACCCAGTACTTC.

This clonotype was detected many times. The V call is TRBV27, the J call TRBJ2-4; the D gene is possibly TRBD2 (5 bases). From germline, CDR1 is MNHEY and CDR2 SMNVEV (reference sequence). There are 16 residues in the CDR3. V was trimmed by 5 bases and J by 6 bases, leaving 20 bases between them. The CDR3: CASSPAKTGNGNIQYF. Written as DNA, the CDR3 is TGTGCCAGCAGTCCCGCAAAGACGGGGAACGGAAACATTCAGTACTTC.

The chain recombines TRBV5-5 with TRBJ1-5; a possible D gene is TRBD1 (5 bases). The length of the CDR3 is 15 residues. Trimming stripped 4 bases from V and 1 base from J, with 12 bases between. CDR1 and CDR2 (germline): SGHKS, YYEKEE (reference sequence). In nucleotides, the CDR3 is TGTGCCAGCAGCCGATGGGGGGACAGCAATCAGCCCCAGCATTTT. This translates into CASSRWGDSNQPQHF.

This clonotype was counted at least ten times. The chain combines TRBV7-9 with TRBJ1-1; no definite D call. The CDR3 spans 11 residues. CDR1 is SEHNR and CDR2 is FQNEAQ in the germline V gene (reference sequence). Trimming cost V 3 bases and J 8 bases, with 7 bases left between them. CDR3 nucleotide sequence: TGTGCCAGCAGCTTCGGACGGGAAGCTTTCTTT. Translating gives CASSFGREAFF.